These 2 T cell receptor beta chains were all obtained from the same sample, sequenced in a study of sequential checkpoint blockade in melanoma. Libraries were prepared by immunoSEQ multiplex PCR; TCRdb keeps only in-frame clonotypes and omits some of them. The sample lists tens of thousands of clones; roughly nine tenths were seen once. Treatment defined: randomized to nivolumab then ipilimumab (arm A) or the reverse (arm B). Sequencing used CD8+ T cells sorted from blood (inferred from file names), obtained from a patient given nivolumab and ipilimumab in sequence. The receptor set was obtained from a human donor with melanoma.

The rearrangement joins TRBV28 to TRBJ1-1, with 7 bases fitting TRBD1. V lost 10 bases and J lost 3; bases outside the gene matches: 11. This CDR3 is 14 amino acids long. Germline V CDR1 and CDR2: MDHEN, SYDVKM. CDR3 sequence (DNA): TGTGCCACAGGTTTACAGGGGCCTTACACTGAAGCTTTCTTT. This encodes CATGLQGPYTEAFF.

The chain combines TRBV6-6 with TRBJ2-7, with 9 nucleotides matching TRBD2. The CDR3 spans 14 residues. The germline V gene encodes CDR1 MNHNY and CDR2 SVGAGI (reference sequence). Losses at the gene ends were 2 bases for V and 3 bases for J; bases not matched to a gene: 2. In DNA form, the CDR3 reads TGTGCCAGCAGTTACCCTAGCGGGAACTACGAGCAGTACTTC. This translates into CASSYPSGNYEQYF.